The 24 T cell receptor beta chains in this list originate from one sample, sequenced in a study of radiotherapy plus CTLA-4 blockade in lung cancer. Method: immunoSEQ multiplex PCR; TCRdb's copy keeps in-frame clones and lacks some. This sample has about 48,000 clones, with roughly 90% found just once. The sample here was peripheral blood, taken from a patient treated with radiotherapy plus ipilimumab. These receptor sequences come from a human donor with non-small cell lung cancer that progressed on radiotherapy plus ipilimumab. Some clones in this sample may be carry-over from other donors' samples.

This sequence joins TRBV30 and TRBJ2-2; 8 positions match TRBD1. The CDR3 length is 14 residues. Germline CDR1 and CDR2: GTSNPN and SVGIG (reference sequence). Trimming took 2 bases from V and 3 from J; bases not matched to a gene: 2. The CDR3 region has the DNA TGTGCCTGGAGTAGGGGACAGGACACCGGGGAGCTGTTTTTT. Its translation is CAWSRGQDTGELFF.

The chain is built from TRBV6-5 and TRBJ2-1, with 9 bases aligning to TRBD2. J lost 8 bases, V lost 6 bases, and 8 bases had no gene match. The CDR3 totals 14 residues. Germline CDR1 MNHEY, CDR2 SVGAGI. The CDR3, as DNA: TGTGCCAGCAGATCCGGGACTAGCTTGGATGAGCAGTTCTTC. Translation: CASRSGTSLDEQFF.

This clone has just a few counts. The gene calls are TRBV29-1 and TRBJ1-2, with 7 bases aligning to TRBD1. Germline V gene data show CDR1 as SQVTM and CDR2 as ANQGSEA. Germline trimming cut 3 bases from V and 9 bases from J; bases unmatched to any gene: 7. This CDR3 region has 12 residues. The CDR3 nucleotides read TGCAGCGTTGATGGGCAGGGGGATCGCTACACCTTC. Protein product: CSVDGQGDRYTF.

The rearrangement joins TRBV6-6 to TRBJ1-4; D may be TRBD1 (5 bases). The V and J ends lost 10 bases and 8 bases respectively, with 11 bases between them. The CDR3 totals 11 residues. Germline CDR1 is MNHNY and CDR2 is SVGAGI (reference sequence). For the CDR3, the DNA is TGTGCCACCTGGACACGGGAAAAACTGTTTTTT. This sequence encodes CATWTREKLFF.

V and J are TRBV15 and TRBJ2-7; the D gene is possibly TRBD1 (5 bases). This CDR3 is built from 16 residues. V lost 4 bases and J lost 0, with 16 bases in between. The germline CDR1 and CDR2 sequences are LNHNV and YYDKDF (reference sequence). The CDR3 sequence is CATSKSRTISSYEQYF. The CDR3 DNA follows: TGTGCCACCAGCAAAAGCAGGACAATTAGCTCCTACGAGCAGTACTTC.

The chain links TRBV5-6 to TRBJ1-5; D is uncertain. V lost 4 bases and J 5 bases, leaving 7 bases between the germline ends. Germline values: CDR1 SGHDT, CDR2 YYEEEE. The CDR3 runs to 12 residues. In DNA form, the CDR3 reads TGTGCCAGCAGCGACCGGGATCAGCCCCAGCATTTT. It codes for CASSDRDQPQHF. Looking up the rest from reference TRBV5-6 and TRBJ1-5 gives the full variable domain: DAGVTQSPTHLIKTRGQQVTLRCSPKSGHDTVSWYQQALGQGPQFIFQYYEEEERQRGNFPDRFSGHQFPNYSSELNVNALLLGDSALYLCASSDRDQPQHFGDGTRLSIL.

This clone is a singleton in its sample. CDR3 DNA sequence: TGCGCCAGCAGCGGCGGGACGGACTATGGCTACACCTTC. It specifies CASSGGTDYGYTF. The chain joins TRBV4-3 to TRBJ1-2, with D possibly TRBD1 on 5 matching bases. Trimming took 5 bases from V and 3 from J, leaving 10 bases between them. Germline values: CDR1 LGHNA, CDR2 YSLEER. This CDR3 has 13 residues.

This rearrangement joins TRBV7-2 to TRBJ2-7, with D tentatively TRBD2 (6 bases). From germline, CDR1 is SGHTA and CDR2 FQGNSA. V lost 0 bases and J 12 bases, leaving 18 bases between the germline ends. CDR3 length equals 14 residues. The CDR3 sequence: CASSLARSAGVRYF. The CDR3 DNA is TGTGCCAGCAGCTTAGCGCGCTCAGCGGGCGTCCGGTACTTC.

The V call is TRBV5-8, the J call TRBJ2-3; D not resolved. The CDR3 runs 11 residues. Per germline, CDR1 SGHTS and CDR2 YDEGEE. V gave up 1 base and J gave up 8 bases, with 5 bases separating them. CDR3 bases: TGTGCCAGCAGCTTGTGGCCTACGCAGTATTTT. Translated: CASSLWPTQYF.

The chain recombines TRBV19 with TRBJ2-3; weak D call: TRBD1 (6 bases). Germline V CDR1 and CDR2: LNHDA, SQIVND (reference sequence). Trimming left V 11 bases short and J 9 bases short, with 21 bases between. The CDR3 runs 13 residues. Here the CDR3 reads CAVRGNPLKTQYF. DNA for the CDR3: TGTGCCGTCAGGGGTAACCCTCTAAAGACGCAGTATTTT.

The V call is TRBV4-1, the J call TRBJ1-2; tentatively, D is TRBD1 (5 bases). Germline CDR1 is MGHRA and CDR2 is YSYEKL. V was shortened by 0 bases and J by 4 bases, with 12 bases between the two germline ends. This CDR3 has 15 residues. The CDR3 DNA reads as TGCGCCAGCAGCCAAGACAGGGTCGGGGGCTATGGCTACACCTTC. Protein product: CASSQDRVGGYGYTF.

This clone was counted once. The chain recombines TRBV6-1 with TRBJ1-5; D is uncertain. Trimming removed 0 bases from V and 6 bases from J, with 9 bases in between. CDR1 is MNHNS, CDR2 SASEGT, per germline. The CDR3 has 14 residues. The DNA for the CDR3 is TGTGCCAGCAGTGAAGCGATACGGGGTCAGCCCCAGCATTTT. Its translation: CASSEAIRGQPQHF.

This clone showed up just once. This rearrangement joins TRBV7-2 to TRBJ2-1, with a weak D call TRBD2 (6 bases). CDR3 length: 13 residues. Trimming removed 5 bases at V and 10 bases at J, with 15 bases between. Per germline, CDR1 SGHTA and CDR2 FQGNSA. In DNA, the CDR3 is TGTGCCAGCAGCCTCCTACTACGGGGGGAGCAGTTCTTC. It specifies CASSLLLRGEQFF.

To note about this clone: Other DNA sequences within the sample encode an identical CDR3. The chain combines TRBV18 with TRBJ2-3; 7 bases agree with TRBD2. The length of the CDR3 is 13 residues. Germline V lookup: CDR1 KGHSH, CDR2 LQKENI. J lost 5 bases, V lost 3 bases, and 2 bases had no gene match. DNA of the CDR3: TGTGCCAGCTCACCCGGCGGGGGAGATACGCAGTATTTT. It codes for CASSPGGGDTQYF.

The chain uses TRBV19 and TRBJ2-1; the D gene is possibly TRBD2 (7 bases). V lost 3 bases to trimming and J lost 5 bases, with 17 bases between them. Germline V gene data show CDR1 as LNHDA and CDR2 as SQIVND (reference sequence). The CDR3 has 16 amino acids. CDR3 amino acids: CASSIRGALSHNEQFF. CDR3 coding DNA: TGTGCCAGTAGTATCCGGGGGGCACTGTCCCACAATGAGCAGTTCTTC.

This clone occurred once. This chain uses TRBV27 with TRBJ2-7; weak D call: TRBD2 (5 bases). Per germline, CDR1 MNHEY and CDR2 SMNVEV (reference sequence). V gave up 8 bases and J gave up 2 bases, with 19 bases separating them. The CDR3 consists of 15 residues. In DNA form, the CDR3 reads TGTGCCAGCTCCAAACGGGGTGACGGACCCTACGAGCAGTACTTC. Translating gives CASSKRGDGPYEQYF.

The rearrangement uses TRBV27 and TRBJ1-2, with D perhaps TRBD1 (6 bases). Germline-derived CDR1 and CDR2 are MNHEY and SMNVEV (reference sequence). Trimming cost V 2 bases and J 7 bases, with 14 bases left between them. The CDR3 runs to 14 residues. The CDR3 sequence is CASSLEGRGFGYTF. The DNA of the CDR3 is TGTGCCAGCAGTTTAGAAGGGAGGGGGTTTGGCTACACCTTC.

The chain has TRBV4-1 and TRBJ2-3; D is unresolved. The ends were cut back, 0 bases at V and 6 bases at J, with 7 bases in the middle. Germline CDR1 and CDR2: MGHRA and YSYEKL. The CDR3 totals 13 residues. CDR3 nucleotide sequence: TGCGCCAGCAGCCAAGACCTATTGGATACGCAGTATTTT. Protein product: CASSQDLLDTQYF.

The rearrangement uses TRBV19 and TRBJ2-5; D possibly corresponds to TRBD1 (5 bases). Germline assignment: CDR1 LNHDA and CDR2 SQIVND (reference sequence). CDR3 size: 13 residues. The V end lost 6 bases, the J end lost 5 bases, and 13 bases lay between the germline ends. CDR3 residues: CASRRGSKETQYF. The CDR3 DNA reads as TGTGCCAGTAGAAGGGGATCGAAGGAGACCCAGTACTTC.

The V gene is TRBV25-1, the J gene TRBJ2-7; weak D call: TRBD1 (5 bases). CDR1 is MGHDK and CDR2 is SYGVNS in the germline V gene. The germline V and J ends were trimmed by 3 bases and 1 base, with 13 bases remaining between them. This CDR3 has 15 residues. The CDR3 loop is CASSDGAAGSYEQYF. CDR3 nucleotide sequence: TGTGCCAGCAGTGATGGGGCTGCTGGGTCCTACGAGCAGTACTTC.

V usage is TRBV4-1 and J usage is TRBJ1-2; 7 bases are shared with TRBD1. There are 15 residues in the CDR3. V lost 5 bases to trimming and J lost 5 bases; unmatched junction nucleotides: 11. From germline, CDR1 is MGHRA and CDR2 YSYEKL. CDR3 sequence: CASSYPGTANYGYTF. The CDR3 DNA sequence: TGCGCCAGCAGCTACCCCGGGACAGCGAATTATGGCTACACCTTC.

This chain uses TRBV29-1 with TRBJ2-2; D not resolved. In germline, CDR1 is SQVTM, CDR2 ANQGSEA. The V end was cut by 7 bases, the J end by 1 base, with 10 bases between. This CDR3 contains 13 residues. CDR3 DNA: TGCAGCGGCGTGATCGGGAACACCGGGGAGCTGTTTTTT. Translated: CSGVIGNTGELFF.

The chain has TRBV13 and TRBJ1-6, with TRBD1 matching over 7 bases. V lost 5 bases to trimming and J lost 7 bases; unmatched junction nucleotides: 5. The CDR3 runs to 14 residues. The germline V gene encodes CDR1 PRHDT and CDR2 FYEKMQ (reference sequence). CDR3 sequence reads: CASSNRDRNSPLHF. The CDR3 region has the DNA TGTGCCAGCAGCAACCGGGACAGAAATTCACCCCTCCACTTT.

The V and J genes are TRBV7-8 and TRBJ1-3; 8 bases agree with TRBD1. The CDR3 totals 17 residues. J was trimmed by 4 bases and V by 5 bases; bases with no gene match: 13. Germline CDR1 SGHVS, CDR2 FQNEAQ. CDR3 in DNA: TGTGCCAGCAGCCCTAAACCCCGACAGGGGAGCGGAAACACCATATATTTT. This sequence encodes CASSPKPRQGSGNTIYF. The whole variable domain, filled in from reference TRBV7-8 and TRBJ1-3, reads GAGVSQSPRYKVAKRGQDVALRCDPISGHVSLFWYQQALGQGPEFLTYFQNEAQLDKSGLPSDRFFAERPEGSVSTLKIQRTQQEDSAVYLCASSPKPRQGSGNTIYFGEGSWLTVV.